This TCR beta chain was captured by sequencing in a study of blood T cell repertoires in COVID-19 (TCRdb year 2020). Background on the whole study: Samples covering the acute and convalescent phases of COVID-19 were provided by collaborators in the United States, Italy and Spain. The repertoires were released in a freely available public database intended as a resource for research on the immune response to SARS-CoV-2. The material from the prospective study consisted of cDNA or gDNA derived from T cells, B-cell-depleted T cells, or PBMCs. Deeply sampled blood TCRbeta repertoires from subjects exposed to, actively infected with, or recovered from COVID-19 were included in the dataset. Where available, HLA class I and class II types were obtained from metadata supplied by the sample provider rather than from assay-based typing. The sample metadata nearly always contained a de-identified subject ID, COVID-19 status, age in years and sex. Samples were obtained from the ongoing ImmuneRACE study (first 160 participants) and from 1,000 to 1,500 subjects provided by 6 global collaborators. Study-wide findings and limitations: Clinical and demographic metadata were provided uncurated, with the amount varying by source and participant.

One collaborating source in Seattle enrolled patients during active infection and followed them longitudinally through the course of disease. Collaborating institutions collected whole blood in K2EDTA tubes following their own protocols. Collaborator samples were shipped for TCRbeta analysis as frozen whole blood, isolated PBMCs, or DNA extracted from either sample type. Points on this clone: The antigen it binds to is not known. No much larger clone is present one base from it, and per-base qualities are unavailable.

The immunoSEQ Assay, a bias-controlled multiplex PCR, was used to amplify TCRbeta CDR3 regions from genomic DNA. Regarding the original processing steps: Nucleated cell counts per sample were estimated from amplification of reference gene primers within the assay. To quantify the absolute abundance of each unique TCRbeta CDR3 rearrangement, sequence reads were collapsed and filtered. Productive Simpson clonality was computed per sample as the square root of Simpson's diversity index over productive rearrangements. As stored in TCRdb, this immuneACCESS dataset retains in-frame rearrangements with V and J assigned. A fraction of the clones does not appear; measured against another copy, unresolved V genes explain less than half of the discrepancy, and the remainder lacks a known reason. Clone size and the V and J calls come from that table; the DNA yielded D and trimming. Recorded for this sample are around 150,000 clones; over 90% of them occurred a single time. The top ten clonotypes cover under 2% of the sample.

The sequenced material came from peripheral blood. The receptor was derived from a woman aged 55-69 years with COVID-19, enrolled during active disease.

CDR3 reads: CAISHRFDQPQHF. The DNA sequence reads TGTGCCATCTCCCACAGGTTTGATCAGCCCCAGCATTTT. Here the chain combines TRBV19 and TRBJ1-5, with a weak D call of TRBD1 (5 bases match). The germline V gene (reference sequence) specifies LNHDA as CDR1 and SQIVND as CDR2. V loses 10 bases, J loses 5 bases, and the germline ends lie 15 bases apart. Measured from the cysteine to the phenylalanine, the CDR3 is 13 residues long. CDR3 DNA only is kept here, 39 bases in frame from base 1.